The entry that follows covers one TCR beta chain sequence. Its antigen is still unknown. The input lacks base qualities; no much larger clone sits a single base away. The data originate from a study of blood T cell repertoires in COVID-19 (TCRdb year 2020). Study-level background: Samples from collaborators originated in the United States, Italy and Spain and spanned both the acute and convalescent phases of COVID-19. The prospective study material was composed of cDNA or gDNA derived from T cells, B-cell-depleted T cells, or PBMCs. Subjects who had been exposed to COVID-19, were actively infected with it, or had recovered from it provided the deeply sampled blood TCRbeta repertoires that made up the dataset. The repertoires were made available in a free public database intended to serve as a resource for research on the immune response to SARS-CoV-2. Samples came from the ongoing ImmuneRACE study (first 160 participants) plus 1,254 subjects from 6 global collaborators. A de-identified subject ID, COVID-19 status, age in years and sex were almost always included in the sample metadata. Where available, HLA class I and class II types were obtained from metadata supplied by the sample provider rather than from assay-based typing. The investigation overall reported the following: Clinical and demographic metadata were provided uncurated, with the amount varying by source and participant.

Its CDR3 holds 16 amino acids, cysteine through phenylalanine. Only the CDR3 region is kept as DNA, spanning 48 bases read in frame from base 1. TCRbeta CDR3 regions were amplified from genomic DNA by means of the immunoSEQ Assay, a bias-controlled multiplex PCR. In the original analysis: Nucleated cell counts per sample were estimated from amplification of reference gene primers within the assay. Sequence reads were collapsed and filtered to measure the absolute abundance of every unique TCRbeta CDR3 rearrangement. Productive Simpson clonality was computed per sample as the square root of Simpson's diversity index over productive rearrangements. TCRdb obtained this table from immuneACCESS and retained in-frame rearrangements with V and J assigned. These tables miss some clones; where compared with another copy, unresolved V genes account for less than half of the shortfall, and the remainder is unexplained. The D gene and trimming were derived from the DNA, and the V and J assignments and clone size from that table. The sample table lists some 150,000 clones, approximately 84% of them with a count of one. The top ten hold around 6.8% of the sample.

The collaborating institutions used their own protocols to collect whole blood in K2EDTA tubes. For TCRbeta analysis, collaborator samples were shipped as frozen whole blood, as isolated PBMCs, or as DNA extracted from either sample type. The chain is made from TRBV21-1 and TRBJ1-4; the D call of TRBD1 is as the table states it, not checked on the DNA. TRBV21-1 is a listed pseudogene. Sequenced input: peripheral blood. The TCR originated in a human donor in a cohort sampled during active COVID-19. In nucleotides, the sequence is TGTGCCAGCAGCAAAGTCTGGGGGCGGGCTAATGAAAAACTGTTTTTT. The encoded protein is CASSKVWGRANEKLFF.